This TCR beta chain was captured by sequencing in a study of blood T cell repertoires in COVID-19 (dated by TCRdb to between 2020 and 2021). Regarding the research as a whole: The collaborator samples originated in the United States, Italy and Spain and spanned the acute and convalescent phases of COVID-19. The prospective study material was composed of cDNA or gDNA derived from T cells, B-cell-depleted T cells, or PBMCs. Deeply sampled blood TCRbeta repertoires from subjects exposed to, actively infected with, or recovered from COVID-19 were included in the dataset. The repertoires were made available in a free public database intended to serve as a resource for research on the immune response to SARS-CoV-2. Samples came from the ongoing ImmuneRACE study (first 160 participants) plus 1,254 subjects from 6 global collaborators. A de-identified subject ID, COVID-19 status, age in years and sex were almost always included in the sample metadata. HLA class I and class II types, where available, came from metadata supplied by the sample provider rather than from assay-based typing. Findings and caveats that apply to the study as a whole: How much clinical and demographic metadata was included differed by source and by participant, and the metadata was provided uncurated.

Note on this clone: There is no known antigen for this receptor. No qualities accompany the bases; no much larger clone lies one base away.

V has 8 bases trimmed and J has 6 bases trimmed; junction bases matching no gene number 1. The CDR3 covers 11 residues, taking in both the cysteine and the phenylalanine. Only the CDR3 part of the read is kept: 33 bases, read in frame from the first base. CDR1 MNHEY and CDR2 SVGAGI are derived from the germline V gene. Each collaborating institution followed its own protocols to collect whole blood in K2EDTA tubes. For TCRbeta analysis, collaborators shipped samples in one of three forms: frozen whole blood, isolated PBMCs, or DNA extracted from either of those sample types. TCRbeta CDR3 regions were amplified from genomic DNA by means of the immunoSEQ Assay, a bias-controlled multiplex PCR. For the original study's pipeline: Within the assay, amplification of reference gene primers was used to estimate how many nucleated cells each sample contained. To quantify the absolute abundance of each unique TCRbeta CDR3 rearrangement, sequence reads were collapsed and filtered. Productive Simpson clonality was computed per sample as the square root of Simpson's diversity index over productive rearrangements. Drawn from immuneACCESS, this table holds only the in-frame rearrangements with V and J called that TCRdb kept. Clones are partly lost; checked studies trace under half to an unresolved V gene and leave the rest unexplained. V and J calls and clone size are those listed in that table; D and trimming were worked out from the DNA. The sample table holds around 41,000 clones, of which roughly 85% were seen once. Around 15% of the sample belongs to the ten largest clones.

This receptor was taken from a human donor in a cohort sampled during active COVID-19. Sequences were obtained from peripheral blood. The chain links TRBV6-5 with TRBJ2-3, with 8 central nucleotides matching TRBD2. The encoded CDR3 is CASGGGDTQYF. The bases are TGTGCCAGCGGCGGGGGGGATACGCAGTATTTT.